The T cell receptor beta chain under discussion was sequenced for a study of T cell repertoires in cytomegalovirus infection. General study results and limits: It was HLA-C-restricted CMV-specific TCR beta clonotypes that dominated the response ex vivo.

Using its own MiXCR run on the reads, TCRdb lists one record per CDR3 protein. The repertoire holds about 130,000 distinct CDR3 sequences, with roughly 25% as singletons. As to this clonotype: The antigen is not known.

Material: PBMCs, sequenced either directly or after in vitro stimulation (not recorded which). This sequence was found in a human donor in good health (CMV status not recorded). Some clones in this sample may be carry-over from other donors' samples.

The CDR3 reads CASSLVLADRETQYF. The DNA for the CDR3 is TGTGCCAGCAGCTTAGTACTAGCCGACAGAGAGACCCAGTACTTC. The chain is built from TRBV7-9 and TRBJ2-5; perhaps TRBD2 as D (6 bases). Per germline, CDR1 SEHNR and CDR2 FQNEAQ (reference sequence). The CDR3 has 15 amino acids. Between the trimmed V and J ends, which lost 1 base and 4 bases, there was a span of 13 bases.